This T cell receptor beta chain was captured by sequencing in a study of blood T cell repertoires in COVID-19. For the study at large: Samples representing acute and convalescent COVID-19 were sourced from the United States, Italy and Spain.

Profiling relied on immunoSEQ multiplex PCR, and the TCRdb table lists in-frame clones only, not all of them. The sample shows about 410,000 clones, 70% to 90% of them seen only once. Between the trimmed V and J ends, which lost 0 bases and 10 bases, there was a span of 9 bases. The length of the CDR3 is 12 residues. Germline V gene data show CDR1 as SNHLY and CDR2 as FYNNEI. J is TRBJ1-1 and V is TRBV2, with TRBD1 as a possible D gene (5 bases). The material sequenced was peripheral blood. The receptor comes from a woman under 40 with active or convalescent COVID-19. CDR3 bases: TGTGCCAGCAGTGAAGCGCTGGGGCCAGCTTTCTTT. Protein: CASSEALGPAFF.